Each of the 7 T cell receptor beta chains below was sequenced from the same sample in a study of cytomegalovirus exposure and HLA in healthy donors. Vbeta (60) and Jbeta (13) primers were used in the PCR. Method: immunoSEQ multiplex PCR; TCRdb's copy keeps in-frame clones and lacks some. The sample yields about 120,000 clones, 81% seen once. The specimen sequenced was PBMCs. These receptors were taken from a woman in her twenties or thirties in good health and CMV-seronegative.

This sequence joins TRBV7-3 and TRBJ2-5; 7 positions match TRBD2. Germline V gene lookup returns CDR1 SGHTA and CDR2 FQGTGA. This CDR3 has 15 amino acids. The trim removed 1 base at V and 4 bases at J, leaving 6 bases unmatched. The CDR3 region has the DNA TGTGCCAGCAGCTTAAGGGGGAGGGCCACAGAGACCCAGTACTTC. Its translation is CASSLRGRATETQYF.

The CDR3 here is CASSGGFDGDEQFF. CDR3 nucleotides: TGCGCCAGCAGCGGGGGCTTCGACGGGGATGAGCAGTTCTTC. The chain links TRBV5-1 to TRBJ2-1; D might be TRBD1 (6 bases). The V and J ends lost 4 bases and 8 bases respectively, with 16 bases between them. The CDR3 covers 14 residues. Germline V gene lookup returns CDR1 SGHRS and CDR2 YFSETQ.

V is TRBV28 and J is TRBJ1-2, with D possibly TRBD1 on 5 matching bases. Germline CDR1 and CDR2: MDHEN and SYDVKM. The CDR3 totals 12 residues. Trimming pared 5 bases from V and 8 bases from J, leaving 12 bases between. The CDR3 DNA is TGTGCCAGCAGTAGGGCTCGGGGGGGCTACACCTTC. It encodes CASSRARGGYTF.

The rearrangement uses TRBV4-3 and TRBJ2-7; 8 nucleotides line up with TRBD1. CDR1 LGHNA and CDR2 YSLEER come from the germline V gene. The length of the CDR3 is 17 residues. V shed 0 bases, J shed 3 bases, and the junction held 10 bases outside the gene matches. CDR3: CASSQELGDRGFYEQYF. Written as DNA, the CDR3 is TGCGCCAGCAGCCAAGAGTTAGGAGACAGGGGATTCTACGAGCAGTACTTC.

DNA for the CDR3: TGTGCCAGCAGCCAAGAGACGGGAGGAAAAAACATTCAGTACTTC. Encoded protein: CASSQETGGKNIQYF. The V gene is TRBV14, the J gene TRBJ2-4, with 7 bases identical to TRBD2. This CDR3 comprises 15 residues. Losses at the gene ends were 0 bases for V and 4 bases for J; bases not matched to a gene: 3. CDR1 is SGHDN, CDR2 FVKESK, per germline.

V usage is TRBV11-2 and J usage is TRBJ2-1; TRBD2 matches 11 bases. With 1 base clipped from V and 0 bases from J, the junction kept 2 bases outside the gene matches. The CDR3 extends over 17 amino acids. CDR1 and CDR2 from the germline V gene are SGHAT and FQNNGV. The CDR3 is CASSLGGTSGSYNEQFF. The DNA for the CDR3 is TGTGCCAGCAGCTTAGGTGGGACTAGCGGCTCCTACAATGAGCAGTTCTTC.

Points on this clone: A junction boundary mismatches the germline segment, possibly from a read error. The gene calls are TRBV7-7 and TRBJ2-5, with TRBD2 as a possible D gene (5 bases). The CDR3 contains 14 residues. Germline values: CDR1 SSHAT, CDR2 FNYEAQ (reference sequence). For the CDR3, the DNA is TGTGCTAGCAGCGTTACTAGGGACCAAGAGACCCAGTACTTC. Protein: CASSVTRDQETQYF.